The 30 T cell receptor beta chains given below trace back to one sample, sequenced in a study of shared clonotypes between healthy human individuals. Here immunoSEQ multiplex PCR was the method, and the copy in TCRdb shows in-frame clones only, minus some. The sample shows some 510,000 clones, 79% of them seen only once. Sequencing was done on a sample of PBMCs. The receptors were gathered from a woman aged 40-49 years in good health. Some clones in this sample may be carry-over from other donors' samples.

V usage is TRBV9 and J usage is TRBJ2-1; D may be TRBD1 or TRBD2 (5 bases each). CDR1 SGDLS and CDR2 YYNGEE come from the germline V gene. There are 14 residues in the CDR3. V was trimmed by 4 bases and J by 9 bases, leaving 17 bases between them. This CDR3 is CASSFRAGTTEQFF. The CDR3 DNA follows: TGTGCCAGCAGCTTTAGAGCAGGGACCACTGAGCAGTTCTTC.

V usage is TRBV5-6 and J usage is TRBJ1-6; 8 nucleotides align to TRBD1. Germline V lookup: CDR1 SGHDT, CDR2 YYEEEE. The V segment lost 0 bases and the J segment 10 bases; nucleotides outside the gene matches: 12. The CDR3 sequence is 17 residues long. DNA of the CDR3: TGTGCCAGCAGCTTGGCCGGAGAGCAGGGGGCGATCTCACCCCTCCACTTT. Translated, it gives CASSLAGEQGAISPLHF.

The chain carries TRBV5-4 and TRBJ2-3; 9 bases agree with TRBD2. J lost 2 bases, V lost 4 bases, and 11 bases had no gene match. CDR3 length: 17 residues. Germline CDR1 SGHNT, CDR2 YYREEE (reference sequence). The CDR3 DNA reads TGTGCCAGCAGCGGGGGTGGAGCGGGAGGCTACACAGATACGCAGTATTTT. This gives the protein CASSGGGAGGYTDTQYF.

The chain couples TRBV10-3 to TRBJ2-5, with D maybe TRBD2 (5 bases). Germline V gene data show CDR1 as ENHRY and CDR2 as SYGVKD. The V and J ends lost 7 bases and 11 bases respectively, with 20 bases between them. The length of the CDR3 is 13 residues. In DNA, the CDR3 is TGTGCCATCAATCTAGAGGGTAATGGGGAGCAGTACTTC. Its protein is CAINLEGNGEQYF.

The table lists this clone with a count of one. The V and J genes are TRBV4-1 and TRBJ2-6, with 8 nucleotides matching TRBD1. The CDR3 length is 16 residues. From germline, CDR1 is MGHRA and CDR2 YSYEKL. V trimming: 4 bases; J trimming: 3 bases; junction bases outside the gene matches: 5. CDR3 amino acids: CASSPQGAGGANVLTF. As DNA, the CDR3 is TGCGCCAGCAGCCCTCAGGGGGCGGGTGGGGCCAACGTCCTGACTTTC.

There are a few counts of this clone. The chain has TRBV9 and TRBJ2-5; possibly TRBD2 for D (6 bases). Trimming pared 0 bases from V and 5 bases from J, leaving 17 bases between. Germline CDR1 and CDR2: SGDLS and YYNGEE. The CDR3 length is 16 residues. The CDR3 nucleotides are TGTGCCAGCAGCGTAGAACTGCAGGGAGGTGGGGAGACCCAGTACTTC. The encoded protein is CASSVELQGGGETQYF.

This chain links TRBV9 with TRBJ1-2; the match to TRBD1 covers 10 bases. The CDR3 totals 16 residues. From germline, CDR1 is SGDLS and CDR2 YYNGEE. V lost 3 bases to trimming and J lost 4 bases; unmatched junction nucleotides: 9. The CDR3 nucleotides are TGTGCCAGCAGCGCGCCACGGACAGGGGGGACCTATGGCTACACCTTC. It encodes CASSAPRTGGTYGYTF.

The rearrangement uses TRBV4-1 and TRBJ1-1; 9 bases fit TRBD1. The V gene's germline CDR1 is MGHRA and CDR2 YSYEKL. The ends lost 3 bases at V and 1 base at J; junction bases unmatched: 9. The CDR3 covers 17 residues. The CDR3 DNA sequence: TGCGCCAGCAGCCAGGGGGAACGGGGACAGGGGAACACTGAAGCTTTCTTT. Its protein is CASSQGERGQGNTEAFF.

The table lists this clone with a few counts. This sequence joins TRBV15 and TRBJ1-1; 7 bases map to TRBD1. Germline trimming cut 5 bases from V and 0 bases from J; bases unmatched to any gene: 12. CDR1 and CDR2 (germline): LNHNV, YYDKDF (reference sequence). The CDR3 runs 17 residues. Here the CDR3 reads CATSRWTGRMLNTEAFF. Here the CDR3 DNA reads TGTGCCACCAGCCGGTGGACAGGTAGGATGTTGAACACTGAAGCTTTCTTT.

The chain employs TRBV18 and TRBJ2-5; D is undetermined. The CDR3 has 14 residues. Germline CDR1 reads KGHSH; CDR2 reads LQKENI. Trimming cost V 0 bases and J 1 base, with 6 bases left between them. For the CDR3, the DNA is TGTGCCAGCTCACCACCGGCCACCCAAGAGACCCAGTACTTC. Its translation is CASSPPATQETQYF. Drawing the rest from reference TRBV18 and TRBJ2-5, the complete variable domain is NAGVMQNPRHLVRRRGQEARLRCSPMKGHSHVYWYRQLPEEGLKFMVYLQKENIIDESGMPKERFSAEFPKEGPSILRIQQVVRGDSAAYFCASSPPATQETQYFGPGTRLLVL.

CDR3 sequence (DNA): TGTGCCAGTGCGCAGGGGGCCGAGGTCGATACGCAGTATTTT. Protein sequence: CASAQGAEVDTQYF. The V call is TRBV19, the J call TRBJ2-3; 8 bases line up with TRBD1. The CDR3 loop spans 14 amino acids. Trimming cost V 8 bases and J 6 bases; bases outside gene matches: 10. From germline, CDR1 is LNHDA and CDR2 SQIVND (reference sequence).

The J gene is TRBJ2-7, the V gene TRBV13, with TRBD2 identical over 10 bases. The CDR3 has 16 residues. Germline V gene data show CDR1 as PRHDT and CDR2 as FYEKMQ (reference sequence). V was pared by 0 bases and J by 1 base, with 3 bases of the junction left unmatched. The CDR3 region has the DNA TGTGCCAGCAGCTTAGGTTCTAGCGGGAGTTCCTACGAGCAGTACTTC. It codes for CASSLGSSGSSYEQYF.

The chain combines TRBV5-1 with TRBJ2-5; 8 nucleotides align to TRBD1. The CDR3 sequence is 16 residues long. With 0 bases clipped from V and 1 base from J, the junction kept 5 bases outside the gene matches. The germline V gene encodes CDR1 SGHRS and CDR2 YFSETQ. CDR3 in DNA: TGCGCCAGCAGCTTGGGCGGGACAGGAACCCAAGAGACCCAGTACTTC. Residues: CASSLGGTGTQETQYF.

V usage is TRBV5-8 and J usage is TRBJ2-7, with D perhaps TRBD1 (5 bases). The CDR3 spans 15 residues. Germline loops: CDR1 SGHTS, CDR2 YDEGEE. The ends were cut back, 0 bases at V and 3 bases at J, with 13 bases in the middle. The CDR3 spells CASSLGQGYHYEQYF. CDR3 DNA: TGTGCCAGCAGCTTGGGGCAGGGTTATCACTACGAGCAGTACTTC.

The chain combines TRBV4-3 with TRBJ2-1; D is unclear. The V gene lost 0 bases and the J gene lost 4 bases, with 16 bases spanning the gap. This CDR3 region has 17 residues. The germline V gene has CDR1 LGHNA and CDR2 YSLEER. CDR3 protein: CASSQEVVRTQYNEQFF. CDR3 nucleotide sequence: TGCGCCAGCAGCCAAGAAGTGGTAAGGACGCAGTACAATGAGCAGTTCTTC.

This chain uses TRBV19 with TRBJ2-3; D unresolved. V lost 5 bases, J lost 0 bases, and 9 bases lay in between. The germline gives CDR1 LNHDA, CDR2 SQIVND (reference sequence). The CDR3 contains 14 residues. The CDR3 protein is CASSPYRSTDTQYF. The CDR3 nucleotides read TGTGCCAGTAGTCCGTATAGGAGCACAGATACGCAGTATTTT.

The chain links TRBV4-3 to TRBJ1-1, with a possible D match to TRBD1 (5 bases). Looked up from germline, CDR1 is LGHNA and CDR2 is YSLEER. The CDR3 is 15 amino acids. Trimming removed 0 bases at V and 0 bases at J, with 8 bases between. CDR3 in amino acids: CASSQDQGLNTEAFF. The CDR3 nucleotides are TGCGCCAGCAGCCAAGATCAGGGATTGAACACTGAAGCTTTCTTT.

The V call is TRBV7-6, the J call TRBJ2-5; a possible D gene is TRBD2 (5 bases). This CDR3 region has 16 residues. V was trimmed by 5 bases and J by 2 bases, leaving 18 bases between them. The germline CDR1 and CDR2 sequences are SGHVS and FNYEAQ. The CDR3 region is CASSPGRVTYQETQYF. The CDR3 DNA reads as TGTGCCAGCAGCCCTGGGAGAGTCACATATCAAGAGACCCAGTACTTC.

The chain has TRBV29-1 and TRBJ2-7; 8 nucleotides align to TRBD2. Germline V lookup: CDR1 SQVTM, CDR2 ANQGSEA. The CDR3 is 12 amino acids. V shed 5 bases, J shed 5 bases, and the junction held 5 bases outside the gene matches. The CDR3 reads CSVRREEDEQYF. The CDR3 bases are TGCAGCGTTAGGCGGGAGGAGGACGAGCAGTACTTC.

This chain uses TRBV18 with TRBJ2-7; 7 bases map to TRBD2. The germline V gene encodes CDR1 KGHSH and CDR2 LQKENI. J gave up 0 bases and V 3 bases, and 11 bases lay outside the gene matches. The CDR3 loop spans 17 amino acids. The CDR3 here is CASSPLLASLSSYEQYF. Here the CDR3 DNA reads TGTGCCAGCTCACCTCTACTAGCGAGCTTGAGCTCCTACGAGCAGTACTTC.

The chain recombines TRBV19 with TRBJ2-3; 7 nucleotides match TRBD2. Germline V gene sequence: CDR1 LNHDA, CDR2 SQIVND (reference sequence). The ends lost 5 bases at V and 5 bases at J; junction bases unmatched: 16. The CDR3 is 17 residues long. CDR3: CASSAFLALAGLDTQYF. CDR3 bases: TGTGCCAGTAGTGCCTTTCTGGCATTAGCGGGTTTAGATACGCAGTATTTT. Looking up the rest from reference TRBV19 and TRBJ2-3 gives the full variable domain: DGGITQSPKYLFRKEGQNVTLSCEQNLNHDAMYWYRQDPGQGLRLIYYSQIVNDFQKGDIAEGYSVSREKKESFPLTVTSAQKNPTAFYLCASSAFLALAGLDTQYFGPGTRLTVL.

The table lists this clone with a count of one. This rearrangement joins TRBV27 to TRBJ2-7, with TRBD2 matching 10 bases. The germline gives CDR1 MNHEY, CDR2 SMNVEV (reference sequence). CDR3 length equals 14 residues. Losses at the gene ends were 8 bases for V and 2 bases for J; bases not matched to a gene: 6. The CDR3 region is CASAISGRPYEQYF. The CDR3 DNA reads as TGTGCCAGCGCGATTAGCGGGAGGCCCTACGAGCAGTACTTC.

The chain combines TRBV5-4 with TRBJ2-5; TRBD1 agrees at 9 bases. CDR3 length equals 15 residues. Germline values: CDR1 SGHNT, CDR2 YYREEE (reference sequence). Germline trimming cut 4 bases from V and 5 bases from J; bases unmatched to any gene: 9. For the CDR3, the DNA is TGTGCCAGCAGCAGGGGGACAGGGCTCGGGGAGACCCAGTACTTC. Amino acids: CASSRGTGLGETQYF.

The chain employs TRBV9 and TRBJ1-3; D perhaps matches TRBD1 (6 bases). Germline V gene sequence: CDR1 SGDLS, CDR2 YYNGEE. This CDR3 is 17 amino acids long. Trimming stripped 2 bases from V and 2 bases from J, with 17 bases between. Here the CDR3 reads CASSVGGGASPGNTIYF. The CDR3 nucleotides read TGTGCCAGCAGCGTCGGGGGCGGGGCATCTCCTGGAAACACCATATATTTT.

The rearrangement joins TRBV28 to TRBJ2-1; D ambiguous. In germline, CDR1 is MDHEN, CDR2 SYDVKM. V lost 6 bases, J lost 6 bases, and 12 bases lay in between. The CDR3 totals 13 residues. CDR3 bases: TGTGCCAGCAGCTGGCGATCTTTCAATGAGCAGTTCTTC. Translating it yields CASSWRSFNEQFF.

V and J are TRBV28 and TRBJ1-5; 9 positions match TRBD1. The CDR3 covers 14 residues. Germline V lookup: CDR1 MDHEN, CDR2 SYDVKM. The V segment lost 3 bases and the J segment 7 bases; nucleotides outside the gene matches: 4. The CDR3 nucleotides read TGTGCCAGCAGTTTGGACAGGGGTGGGCAGCCCCAGCATTTT. Translating it yields CASSLDRGGQPQHF.

The rearrangement links TRBV18 to TRBJ2-3, with D maybe TRBD2 (6 bases). The germline V gene has CDR1 KGHSH and CDR2 LQKENI. V was pared by 3 bases and J by 2 bases, with 15 bases between. This CDR3 comprises 16 residues. The CDR3, as DNA: TGTGCCAGCTCACCCGTGTGGGGAGGAGACACAGATACGCAGTATTTT. Protein: CASSPVWGGDTDTQYF.

The table lists this clone with a count of one. The chain is built from TRBV7-3 and TRBJ2-3; tentatively, D is TRBD2 (5 bases). This CDR3 has 16 residues. V was cut by 1 base and J by 1 base, with 12 bases left in between. Germline loops: CDR1 SGHTA, CDR2 FQGTGA. CDR3 loop: CASSLMVYGGTDTQYF. DNA of the CDR3: TGTGCCAGCAGCTTAATGGTATACGGGGGCACAGATACGCAGTATTTT.

This chain uses TRBV7-3 with TRBJ1-1; D unresolved. V dropped 0 bases and J dropped 3 bases, with 5 bases sitting between them. Germline assignment: CDR1 SGHTA and CDR2 FQGTGA. The CDR3 has 13 amino acids. CDR3 amino acids: CASSLTSDTEAFF. The CDR3 DNA is TGTGCCAGCAGCTTAACGTCGGACACTGAAGCTTTCTTT.

The chain uses TRBV30 and TRBJ2-5, with 8 positions matching TRBD1. This CDR3 spans 16 amino acids. V lost 0 bases and J lost 5; bases outside the gene matches: 11. Germline V gene sequence: CDR1 GTSNPN, CDR2 SVGIG (reference sequence). CDR3 in DNA: TGTGCCTGGAGTGTACTCCCCCAGGGGGCACATGAGACCCAGTACTTC. It translates to CAWSVLPQGAHETQYF.